What follows are 3 T cell receptor beta chains derived from one specimen sequenced in a study of T cell repertoires in cytomegalovirus infection. TCRdb reanalysed the reads using MiXCR and keeps one entry per CDR3 protein. The sample yields tens of thousands of distinct CDR3 sequences, around 25% seen once. Their antigens are not known. The material sequenced was CD8+ T cells from cultured PBMCs, taken from culture after CMV antigen stimulation. These receptors all stem from a human donor in good health (CMV status not recorded). Some clones in this sample may be carry-over from other donors' samples.

This clonotype was picked up a small number of times. J is TRBJ2-4 and V is TRBV9; 8 bases match TRBD2. V was clipped by 3 bases and J by 6 bases; unmatched bases: 14. This CDR3 region has 17 residues. Germline CDR1 reads SGDLS; CDR2 reads YYNGEE. CDR3: CASSAGGTGGVGNIQYF. CDR3 in DNA: TGTGCCAGCAGCGCGGGTGGAACGGGGGGGGTCGGAAACATTCAGTACTTC.

This clonotype was observed a few times. The rearrangement links TRBV5-1 to TRBJ2-7; TRBD1 aligns across 7 bases. CDR1 SGHRS and CDR2 YFSETQ come from the germline V gene. The CDR3 has 15 amino acids. The J segment lost 2 bases and the V segment lost 3 bases, leaving 8 bases of the junction unmatched. The CDR3 DNA sequence: TGCGCCAGCAGCTCCAACTCCGGGACAGCCTACGAGCAGTACTTC. Residues: CASSSNSGTAYEQYF.

This clonotype showed up many times. The chain is built from TRBV15 and TRBJ2-3, with 14 bases aligning to TRBD2. J gave up 5 bases and V 5 bases, and 6 bases lay outside the gene matches. From germline, CDR1 is LNHNV and CDR2 YYDKDF (reference sequence). CDR3 length equals 16 residues. For the CDR3, the DNA is TGTGCCACCAGCGACTACGGACTAGCGGGAGGAGATACGCAGTATTTT. Its protein is CATSDYGLAGGDTQYF.